This TCR beta chain was identified during a study of shared clonotypes between healthy human individuals. About the study: Researchers assigned three CD4 naive, three CD4 memory, two CD8 naive and one CD8 memory plate to each donor. Whole-study results and caveats: Only a few donors were included, so the genetic and exposure-history diversity represented was limited.

The ends were cut back, 5 bases at V and 0 bases at J, with 14 bases in the middle. Germline V gene lookup returns CDR1 LGHNA and CDR2 YNFKEQ. The CDR3 is 16 residues long. The assay used deep level. The table came from immunoSEQ multiplex PCR; TCRdb's copy has only in-frame clones and leaves some out. The sample has about 2.3 million clones; 85% to 95% are singletons. The sample holds one count of this clone. Its antigen is not identified. The clonotype comes from a man aged 18 to 29 in good health. Some clones in this sample may be carry-over from other donors' samples. V and J are TRBV4-2 and TRBJ1-3; D call uncertain. The sample consisted of naive CD4+ T cells from PBMCs. Documented subset: CD45RA+ positively selected. DNA for the CDR3: TGTGCCAGCAGCGCCGCCACAGCGGCCTCTGGAAACACCATATATTTT. Translation: CASSAATAASGNTIYF.